This TCR beta chain was identified in a study of blood T cell repertoires in COVID-19. Participant-reported clinical history was the basis for cohort assignment. The authors' processing: The authors estimated nucleated cell counts from reference gene primer amplification. Only in-frame clones appear in the TCRdb table, and some are missing; sequencing was by immunoSEQ multiplex PCR. V, J and clone size derive from that table, while D and trimming were established from the DNA sequence. In the table there are about 180,000 clones, about 90% of which are singletons. Trimming removed 8 bases from V and 2 bases from J, with 12 bases in between. The CDR3 has 13 residues. Germline V lookup: CDR1 SGHTA, CDR2 FQGNSA.

Material: PBMCs or T cells enriched from blood (not recorded which). This TCR derives from a human donor with acute COVID-19. The donor label of this sample is uncertain. J is TRBJ2-5 and V is TRBV7-2, with TRBD1 as a possible D gene (6 bases). CDR3 residues: CASELQGQETQYF. In nucleotides, the CDR3 is TGTGCCAGCGAGCTCCAGGGGCAAGAGACCCAGTACTTC.